This T cell receptor beta chain derives from a study of cytomegalovirus exposure and HLA in healthy donors. Findings of the study overall: Roughly even sequencing depth across donors was the assumption behind the presence/absence analyses. V- and J-gene trimming in TCR beta was tied to a missense DCLRE1C variant by an analysis performed later.

This CDR3 comprises 14 residues. Trimming shortened V by 4 bases and J by 5 bases, and 11 bases separated the two germline ends. Germline V lookup: CDR1 ENHRY, CDR2 SYGVKD. PCR amplification relied on 60 Vbeta primers (plus 13 Jbeta primers). Only in-frame clones appear in the TCRdb table, and some are missing; sequencing was by immunoSEQ multiplex PCR. This table has about 150,000 clones, approximately 82% appearing once. A word on this clone: Antigen unknown.

Material: PBMCs. The receptor's source is a man aged 50-59 years in good health and CMV-seropositive. The V gene is TRBV10-3, the J gene TRBJ2-2; D might be TRBD2 (6 bases). CDR3 amino acids: CAISANLATGELFF. As DNA, the CDR3 is TGTGCCATCAGTGCCAACCTAGCGACCGGGGAGCTGTTTTTT.